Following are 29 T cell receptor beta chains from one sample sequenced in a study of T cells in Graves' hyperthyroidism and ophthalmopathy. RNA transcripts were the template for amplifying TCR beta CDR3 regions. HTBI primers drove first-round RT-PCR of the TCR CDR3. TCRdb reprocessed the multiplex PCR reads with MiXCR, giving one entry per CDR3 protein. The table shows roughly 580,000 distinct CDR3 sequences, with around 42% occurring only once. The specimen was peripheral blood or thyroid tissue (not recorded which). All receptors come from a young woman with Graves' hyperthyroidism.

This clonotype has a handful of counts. The CDR3 loop is CASSTQGAGMNTEAFF. CDR3 coding DNA: TGTGCCAGCAGCACACAGGGGGCCGGAATGAACACTGAAGCTTTCTTT. J is TRBJ1-1 and V is TRBV7-2; the match to TRBD1 covers 9 bases. Germline CDR1 SGHTA, CDR2 FQGNSA. V lost 5 bases, J lost 0 bases, and 7 bases stayed unmatched. This CDR3 has 16 amino acids.

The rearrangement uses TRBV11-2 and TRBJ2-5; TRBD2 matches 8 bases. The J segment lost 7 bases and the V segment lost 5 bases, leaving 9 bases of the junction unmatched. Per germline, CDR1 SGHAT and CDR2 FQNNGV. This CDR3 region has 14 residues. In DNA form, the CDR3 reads TGTGCCAGCAGCCATGGAGCGGGAGTAGGGACCCAGTACTTC. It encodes CASSHGAGVGTQYF.

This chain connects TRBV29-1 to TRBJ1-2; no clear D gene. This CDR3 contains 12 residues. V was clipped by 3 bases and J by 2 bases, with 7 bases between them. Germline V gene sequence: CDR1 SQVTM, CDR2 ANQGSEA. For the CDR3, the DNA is TGCAGCGTTGATGGAGGGAACTATGGCTACACCTTC. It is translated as CSVDGGNYGYTF.

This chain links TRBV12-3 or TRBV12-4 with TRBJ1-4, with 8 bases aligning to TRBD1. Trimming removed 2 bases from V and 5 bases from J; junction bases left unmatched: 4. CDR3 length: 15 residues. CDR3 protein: CASSLKRTGNEKLFF. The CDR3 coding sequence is TGTGCCAGCAGTTTAAAAAGGACAGGGAATGAAAAACTGTTTTTT.

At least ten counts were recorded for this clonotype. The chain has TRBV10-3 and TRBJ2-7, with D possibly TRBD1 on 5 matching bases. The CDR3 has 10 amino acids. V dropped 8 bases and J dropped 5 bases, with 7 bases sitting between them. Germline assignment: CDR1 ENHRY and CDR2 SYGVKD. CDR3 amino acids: CAIGANEQYF. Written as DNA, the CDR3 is TGTGCCATCGGGGCTAACGAGCAGTACTTC.

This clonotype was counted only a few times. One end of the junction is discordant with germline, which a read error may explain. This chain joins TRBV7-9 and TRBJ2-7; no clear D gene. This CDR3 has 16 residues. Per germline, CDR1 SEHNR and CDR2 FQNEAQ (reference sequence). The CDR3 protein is CASSLVPSFGAYEQYF. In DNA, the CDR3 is TGCGCCAGCAGCTTGGTTCCCAGCTTTGGGGCCTACGAGCAGTACTTC.

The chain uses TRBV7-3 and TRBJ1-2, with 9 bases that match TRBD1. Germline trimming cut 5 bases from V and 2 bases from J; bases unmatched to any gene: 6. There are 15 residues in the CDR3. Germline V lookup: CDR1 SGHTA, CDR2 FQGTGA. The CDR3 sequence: CASSPTGGANYGYTF. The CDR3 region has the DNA TGTGCCAGCAGCCCGACAGGGGGGGCAAACTATGGCTACACCTTC.

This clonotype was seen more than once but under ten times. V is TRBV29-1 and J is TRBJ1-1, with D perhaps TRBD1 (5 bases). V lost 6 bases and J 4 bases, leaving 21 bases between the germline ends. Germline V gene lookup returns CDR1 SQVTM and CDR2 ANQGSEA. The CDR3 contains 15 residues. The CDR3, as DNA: TGCAGCGTAGTCCCGGGACCCTGGCGGGGCACTGAAGCTTTCTTT. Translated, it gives CSVVPGPWRGTEAFF.

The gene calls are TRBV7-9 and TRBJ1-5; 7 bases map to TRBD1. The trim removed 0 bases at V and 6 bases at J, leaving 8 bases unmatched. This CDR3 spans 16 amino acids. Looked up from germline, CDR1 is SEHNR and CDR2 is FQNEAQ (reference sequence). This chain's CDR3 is CASSLAGGGMAQPQHF. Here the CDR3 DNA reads TGTGCCAGCAGCTTAGCGGGAGGGGGCATGGCTCAGCCCCAGCATTTT.

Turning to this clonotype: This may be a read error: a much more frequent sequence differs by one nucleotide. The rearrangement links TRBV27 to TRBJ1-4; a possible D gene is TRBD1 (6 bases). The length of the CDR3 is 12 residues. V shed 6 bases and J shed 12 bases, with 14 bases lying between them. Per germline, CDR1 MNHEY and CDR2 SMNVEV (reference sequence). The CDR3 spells CASSLDSLELFF. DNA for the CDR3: TGTGCCAGCAGCCTGGACAGCCTTGAACTGTTTTTT.

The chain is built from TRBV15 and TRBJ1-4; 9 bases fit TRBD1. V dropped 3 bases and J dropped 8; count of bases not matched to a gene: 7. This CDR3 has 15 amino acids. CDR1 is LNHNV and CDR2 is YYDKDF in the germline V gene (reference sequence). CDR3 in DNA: TGTGCCACCAGCAGTAGCGGGACAGGGAACGAAAAACTGTTTTTT. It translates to CATSSSGTGNEKLFF.

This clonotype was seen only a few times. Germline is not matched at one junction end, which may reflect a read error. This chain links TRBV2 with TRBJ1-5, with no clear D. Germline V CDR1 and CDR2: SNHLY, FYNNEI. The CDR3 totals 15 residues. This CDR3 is CASNNQEMSNQPQHF. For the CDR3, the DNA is TGCGCCAGCAACAACCAAGAGATGAGCAATCAGCCCCAGCATTTT.

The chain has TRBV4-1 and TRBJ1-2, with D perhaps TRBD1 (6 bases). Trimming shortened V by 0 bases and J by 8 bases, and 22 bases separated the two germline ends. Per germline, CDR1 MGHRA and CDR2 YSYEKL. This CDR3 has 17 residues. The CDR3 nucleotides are TGCGCCAGCAGCCAAGATATCGCCGGGCAGGGGTCATCAGGCTACACCTTC. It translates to CASSQDIAGQGSSGYTF.

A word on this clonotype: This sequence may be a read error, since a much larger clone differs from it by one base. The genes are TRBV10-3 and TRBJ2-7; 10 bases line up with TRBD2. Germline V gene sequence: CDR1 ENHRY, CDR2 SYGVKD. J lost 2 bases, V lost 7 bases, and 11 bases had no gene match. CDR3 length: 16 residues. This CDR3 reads CAITPTSGIHPYEQYF. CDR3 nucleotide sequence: TGTGCCATCACTCCTACTAGCGGGATTCACCCCTACGAGCAGTACTTC.

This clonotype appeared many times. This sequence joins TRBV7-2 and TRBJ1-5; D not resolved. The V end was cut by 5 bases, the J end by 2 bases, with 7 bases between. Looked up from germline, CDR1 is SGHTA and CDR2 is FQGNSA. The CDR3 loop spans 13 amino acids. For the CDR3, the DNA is TGTGCCAGCAGCCAAGGCCGCAATCAGCCCCAGCATTTT. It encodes CASSQGRNQPQHF. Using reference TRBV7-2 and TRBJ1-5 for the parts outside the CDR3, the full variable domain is GAGVSQSPSNKVTEKGKDVELRCDPISGHTALYWYRQSLGQGLEFLIYFQGNSAPDKSGLPSDRFSAERTGGSVSTLTIQRTQQEDSAVYLCASSQGRNQPQHFGDGTRLSIL.

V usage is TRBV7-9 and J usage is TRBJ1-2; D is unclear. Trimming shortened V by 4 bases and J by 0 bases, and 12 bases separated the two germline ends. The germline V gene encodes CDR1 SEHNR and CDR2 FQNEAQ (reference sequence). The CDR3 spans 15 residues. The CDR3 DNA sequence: TGTGCCAGCAGCTCGCTGGGCGGACCTAACTATGGCTACACCTTC. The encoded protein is CASSSLGGPNYGYTF.

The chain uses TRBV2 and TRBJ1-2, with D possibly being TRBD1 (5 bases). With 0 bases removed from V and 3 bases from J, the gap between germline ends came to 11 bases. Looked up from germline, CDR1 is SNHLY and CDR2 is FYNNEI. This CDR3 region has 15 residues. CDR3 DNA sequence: TGTGCCAGCAGTGAAGCGGGGCGGGGATACTATGGCTACACCTTC. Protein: CASSEAGRGYYGYTF.

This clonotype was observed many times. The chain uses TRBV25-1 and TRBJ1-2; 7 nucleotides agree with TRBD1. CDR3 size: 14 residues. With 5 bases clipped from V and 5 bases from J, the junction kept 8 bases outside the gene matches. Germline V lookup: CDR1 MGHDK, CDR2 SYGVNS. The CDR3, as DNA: TGTGCCAGCAGTTGGACAGGAGCGGCGTATGGCTACACCTTC. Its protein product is CASSWTGAAYGYTF.

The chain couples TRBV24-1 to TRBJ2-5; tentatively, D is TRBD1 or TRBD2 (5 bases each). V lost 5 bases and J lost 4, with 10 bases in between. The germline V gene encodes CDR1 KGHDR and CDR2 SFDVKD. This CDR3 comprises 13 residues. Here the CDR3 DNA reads TGTGCCACCAGTGTTAATGGGGGAGAGACCCAGTACTTC. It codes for CATSVNGGETQYF.

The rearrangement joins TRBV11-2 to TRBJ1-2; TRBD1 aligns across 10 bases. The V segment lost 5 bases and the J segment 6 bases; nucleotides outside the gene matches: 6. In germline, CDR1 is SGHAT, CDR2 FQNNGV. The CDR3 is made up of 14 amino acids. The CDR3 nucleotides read TGTGCCAGCAGCGCTCCGGGACAGGGGAATGGCTACACCTTC. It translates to CASSAPGQGNGYTF. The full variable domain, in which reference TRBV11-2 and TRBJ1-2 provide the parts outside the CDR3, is EAGVAQSPRYKIIEKRQSVAFWCNPISGHATLYWYQQILGQGPKLLIQFQNNGVVDDSQLPKDRFSAERLKGVDSTLKIQPAKLEDSAVYLCASSAPGQGNGYTFGSGTRLTVV.

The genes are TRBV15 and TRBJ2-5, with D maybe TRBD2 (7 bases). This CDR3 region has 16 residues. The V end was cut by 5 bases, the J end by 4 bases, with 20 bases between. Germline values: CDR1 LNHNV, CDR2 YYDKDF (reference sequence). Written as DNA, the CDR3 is TGTGCCACCAGCTCCAAATTGGGGGGGCCACGAGAGACCCAGTACTTC. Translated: CATSSKLGGPRETQYF.

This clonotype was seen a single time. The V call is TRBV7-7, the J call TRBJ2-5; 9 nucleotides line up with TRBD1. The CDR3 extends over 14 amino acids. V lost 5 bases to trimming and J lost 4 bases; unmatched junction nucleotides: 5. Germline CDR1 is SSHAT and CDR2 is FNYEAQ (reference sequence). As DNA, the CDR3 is TGTGCCAGCAGCAAGGGACAGGGCCTAGAGACCCAGTACTTC. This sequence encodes CASSKGQGLETQYF.

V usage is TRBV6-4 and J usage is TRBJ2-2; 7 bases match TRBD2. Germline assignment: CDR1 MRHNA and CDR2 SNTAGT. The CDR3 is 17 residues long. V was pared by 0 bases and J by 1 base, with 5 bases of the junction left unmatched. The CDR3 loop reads CASSDSGGFENTGELFF. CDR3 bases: TGTGCCAGCAGTGACTCGGGGGGGTTCGAGAACACCGGGGAGCTGTTTTTT.

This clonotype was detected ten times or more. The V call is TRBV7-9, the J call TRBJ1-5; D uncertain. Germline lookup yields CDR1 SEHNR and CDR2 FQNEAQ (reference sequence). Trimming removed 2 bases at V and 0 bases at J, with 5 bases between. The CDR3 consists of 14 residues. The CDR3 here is CASSLIDSNQPQHF. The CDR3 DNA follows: TGTGCCAGCAGCTTAATAGATAGCAATCAGCCCCAGCATTTT.

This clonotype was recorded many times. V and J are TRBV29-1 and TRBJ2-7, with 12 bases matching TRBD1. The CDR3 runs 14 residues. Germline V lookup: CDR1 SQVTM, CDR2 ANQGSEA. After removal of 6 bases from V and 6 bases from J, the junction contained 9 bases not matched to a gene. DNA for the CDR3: TGCAGCGTAGAATCCGGGACAGGGGGCGGCGAGCAGTACTTC. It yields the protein CSVESGTGGGEQYF.

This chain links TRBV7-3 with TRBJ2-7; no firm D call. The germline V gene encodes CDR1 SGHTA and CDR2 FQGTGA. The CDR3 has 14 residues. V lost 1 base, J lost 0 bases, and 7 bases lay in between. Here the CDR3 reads CASSLKEVSYEQYF. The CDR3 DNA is TGTGCCAGCAGCTTAAAAGAGGTCTCCTACGAGCAGTACTTC.

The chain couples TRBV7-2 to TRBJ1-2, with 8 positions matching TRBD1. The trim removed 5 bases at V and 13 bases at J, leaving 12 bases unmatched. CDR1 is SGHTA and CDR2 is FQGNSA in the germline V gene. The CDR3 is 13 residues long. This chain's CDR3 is CASSPVGQDLITF. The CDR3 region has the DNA TGTGCCAGCAGCCCGGTGGGACAGGACCTTATCACCTTC.

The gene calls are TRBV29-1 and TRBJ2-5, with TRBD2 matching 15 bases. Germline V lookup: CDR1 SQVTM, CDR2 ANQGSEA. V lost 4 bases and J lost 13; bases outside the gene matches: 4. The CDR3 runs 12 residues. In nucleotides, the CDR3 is TGCAGCGTTGGGGGACTAGCGGGAGGAGGGTACTTC. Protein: CSVGGLAGGGYF.

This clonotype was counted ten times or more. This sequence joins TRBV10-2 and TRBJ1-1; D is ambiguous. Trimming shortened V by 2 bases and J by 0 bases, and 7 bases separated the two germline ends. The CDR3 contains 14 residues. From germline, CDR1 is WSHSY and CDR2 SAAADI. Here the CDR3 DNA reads TGCGCCAGCAGTGAGAGGACCATGAACACTGAAGCTTTCTTT. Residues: CASSERTMNTEAFF.